Listed below are T cell receptor beta chains from one sample, sequenced in a study of siplizumab effects on memory and regulatory T cells. Assay: immunoSEQ multiplex PCR; the TCRdb copy retains only in-frame clones and omits some. This sample has some 100,000 clones, with roughly 94% found just once. Sequencing was done on a sample of non-Treg CD4+ T cells sorted from blood. These receptors were collected from a human donor in good health. Both conserved end residues are part of each CDR3. The order of the fields is V gene, J gene, CDR3 protein.

V: TRBV7-9
J: TRBJ2-2
CDR3: CARRQGADTGELFF

V: TRBV12-5
J: TRBJ1-1
CDR3: CASGLAMGGRNTEAFF

V: TRBV9
J: TRBJ1-3
CDR3: CASSVVPGNTIYF

V: TRBV14
J: TRBJ2-3
CDR3: CASSPTLAVFTDTQYF

V: TRBV29-1
J: TRBJ2-6
CDR3: CSVAKQGAGANVLTF

V: TRBV18
J: TRBJ2-2
CDR3: CASSPPNAQTGELFF

V: TRBV6-5
J: TRBJ2-7
CDR3: CASRPSTGPSEQYF

V: TRBV11-2
J: TRBJ2-3
CDR3: CASSLVGQPAITTTDTQYF

V: TRBV6-5
J: TRBJ2-7
CDR3: CASSYGDQGSEQYF

V: TRBV5-1
J: TRBJ2-2
CDR3: CASSLWRERTGELFF

V: TRBV18
J: TRBJ1-2
CDR3: CASSRGGSATNYGYTF

V: TRBV11-3
J: TRBJ2-5
CDR3: CASSLGSREETQYF

V: TRBV29-1
J: TRBJ1-5
CDR3: CSVGTGSTQPQHF

V: TRBV5-6
J: TRBJ2-7
CDR3: CASSLETGGEQYF

V: TRBV10-3
J: TRBJ1-2
CDR3: CAISGTGSNYGYTF

V: TRBV2
J: TRBJ2-3
CDR3: CASTGTSGYTDTQYF

V: TRBV2
J: TRBJ1-5
CDR3: CASKPNSNQPQHF

V: TRBV28
J: TRBJ1-2
CDR3: CASRTGGDDYGYTF

V: TRBV11-1
J: TRBJ2-3
CDR3: CASSLDFGSSTQYF

V: TRBV7-2
J: TRBJ2-1
CDR3: CASSLVAARGYNEQFF

V: TRBV18
J: TRBJ1-1
CDR3: CASSQTHGTQVTEAFF

V: TRBV6-1
J: TRBJ2-3
CDR3: CASILARGTDTQYF

V: TRBV5-1
J: TRBJ1-5
CDR3: CASSLDGNWDQPQHF

V: TRBV7-3
J: TRBJ2-5
CDR3: CASSLTEGGGTQYF

V: TRBV5-8
J: TRBJ2-1
CDR3: CASSLRREGLNEQFF

V: TRBV18
J: TRBJ2-5
CDR3: CASSPGAQETQYF

V: TRBV19
J: TRBJ1-5
CDR3: CASSIAGQYYSNQPQHF

V: TRBV6-5
J: TRBJ2-7
CDR3: CASRDAFGGSYEQYF

V: TRBV30
J: TRBJ1-3
CDR3: CAWGGPRSASGNTIYF

V: TRBV19
J: TRBJ2-5
CDR3: CASSDRRTSGSKGWVETQYF

V: TRBV19
J: TRBJ2-7
CDR3: CASSTGQGGWEQYF

V: TRBV2
J: TRBJ1-2
CDR3: CASNRVLTGGYGYTF

V: TRBV7-9
J: TRBJ1-2
CDR3: CASSRQGIAGYTF

V: TRBV9
J: TRBJ2-1
CDR3: CASSALGVPSNEQFF

V: TRBV28
J: -
CDR3: CASREAYEQYF

V: TRBV7-9
J: TRBJ2-7
CDR3: CASSLVAGGWGAANEQYF

V: TRBV27
J: TRBJ2-1
CDR3: CASTRTPGPYSYNEQFF

V: TRBV11-1
J: TRBJ1-1
CDR3: CASSFGEGAEAFF

V: TRBV5-6
J: TRBJ2-7
CDR3: CASSGGPSPRAYEQYF

V: TRBV28
J: TRBJ1-3
CDR3: CASSSRTPGAGNTIYF

V: TRBV7-2
J: TRBJ2-3
CDR3: CASSLTGPRSTQYF

V: TRBV29-1
J: TRBJ2-2
CDR3: CSGTENTGELFF

V: TRBV2
J: TRBJ2-5
CDR3: CASSELGGRGETQYF

V: TRBV28
J: TRBJ1-1
CDR3: CASSRYTEAFF

V: TRBV5-1
J: TRBJ1-5
CDR3: CASSLGTDIFRNQPQHF

V: TRBV9
J: TRBJ1-4
CDR3: CASTPSRSNEKLFF

V: TRBV18
J: TRBJ1-4
CDR3: CASSPVSSMATVGEKLFF

V: TRBV6-1
J: TRBJ2-5
CDR3: CASTGLAGGQETQYF

V: TRBV5-6
J: TRBJ2-6
CDR3: CASSVTGANVLTF